This section outlines one T cell receptor beta chain sequence together with its context. As yet, its antigen is unknown. The protocol was immunoSEQ multiplex PCR, while the TCRdb copy is restricted to in-frame clones and leaves out a portion. Of 450,000 to 550,000 clones listed, 75% to 90% are singletons. This entry is derived from a study of Ad26.COV2.S vaccination and SARS-CoV-2 variants. On the study more broadly: Once or twice, 56 days apart, Ad26.COV2.S was delivered intramuscularly. General study findings and limits: People given the vaccine had a wider spike-specific TCR breadth than placebo recipients did. It was reported that spike-specific CD8+ and CD4+ T cell responses were substantially broad after vaccination.

Treatment here: around 19 received Ad26.COV2.S at low or high dose, single or two shots; five or six received placebo; per-sample allocation not given. It was on day 63 after the first vaccine or placebo injection that samples were taken. What was given as vaccine was an Ad26 vector encoding Wuhan-strain SARS-CoV-2 spike. The CDR3 loop spans 16 amino acids. V trimming: 7 bases; J trimming: 5 bases; junction bases outside the gene matches: 11. Per germline, CDR1 SGHTA and CDR2 FQGNSA. The sequence was collected from a person between 18 and 65 years old who received the Ad26.COV2.S COVID-19 vaccine or a placebo. Source: peripheral blood, taken in a trial of Ad26.COV2.S vaccine versus placebo. The rearrangement links TRBV7-2 to TRBJ1-1; TRBD1 aligns across 12 bases. CDR3 sequence reads: CASTLGGTGGVTEAFF. The CDR3 DNA sequence: TGTGCCAGCACCCTGGGGGGGACAGGGGGCGTTACTGAAGCTTTCTTT.